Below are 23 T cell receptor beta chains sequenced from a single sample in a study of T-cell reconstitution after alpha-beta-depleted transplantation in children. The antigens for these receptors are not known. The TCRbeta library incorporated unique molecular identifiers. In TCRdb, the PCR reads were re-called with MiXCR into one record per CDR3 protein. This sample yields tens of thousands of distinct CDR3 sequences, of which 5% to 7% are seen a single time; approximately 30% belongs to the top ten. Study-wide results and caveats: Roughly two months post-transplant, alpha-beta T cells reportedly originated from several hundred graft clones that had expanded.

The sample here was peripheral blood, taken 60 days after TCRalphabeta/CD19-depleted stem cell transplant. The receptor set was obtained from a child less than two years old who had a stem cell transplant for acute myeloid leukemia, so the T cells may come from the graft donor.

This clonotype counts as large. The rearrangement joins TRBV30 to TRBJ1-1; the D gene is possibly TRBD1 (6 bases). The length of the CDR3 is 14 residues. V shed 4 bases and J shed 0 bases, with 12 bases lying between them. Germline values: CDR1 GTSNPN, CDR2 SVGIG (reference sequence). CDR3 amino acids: CAWIRGLVNTEAFF. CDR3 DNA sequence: TGTGCCTGGATCCGGGGGCTGGTGAACACTGAAGCTTTCTTT.

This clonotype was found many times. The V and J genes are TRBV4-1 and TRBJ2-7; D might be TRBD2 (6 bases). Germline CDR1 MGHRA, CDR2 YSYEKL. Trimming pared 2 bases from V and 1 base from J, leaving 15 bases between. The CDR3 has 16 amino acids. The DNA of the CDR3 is TGCGCCAGCAGCCAATCCTTTAGCGGCCGTTCCTACGAGCAGTACTTC. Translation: CASSQSFSGRSYEQYF.

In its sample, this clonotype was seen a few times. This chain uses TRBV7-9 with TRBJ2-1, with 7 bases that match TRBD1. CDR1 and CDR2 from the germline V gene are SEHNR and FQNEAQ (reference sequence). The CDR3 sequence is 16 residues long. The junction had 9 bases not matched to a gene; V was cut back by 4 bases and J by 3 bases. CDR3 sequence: CASSSTTGRYYNEQFF. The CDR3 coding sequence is TGTGCCAGCAGCTCTACGACAGGGCGTTACTACAATGAGCAGTTCTTC.

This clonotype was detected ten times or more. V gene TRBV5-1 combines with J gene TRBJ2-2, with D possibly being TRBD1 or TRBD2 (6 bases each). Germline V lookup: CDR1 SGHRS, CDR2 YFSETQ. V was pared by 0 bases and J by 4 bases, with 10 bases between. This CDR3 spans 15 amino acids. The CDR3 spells CASSLAGGSTGELFF. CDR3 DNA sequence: TGCGCCAGCAGCTTGGCCGGGGGCAGCACCGGGGAGCTGTTTTTT.

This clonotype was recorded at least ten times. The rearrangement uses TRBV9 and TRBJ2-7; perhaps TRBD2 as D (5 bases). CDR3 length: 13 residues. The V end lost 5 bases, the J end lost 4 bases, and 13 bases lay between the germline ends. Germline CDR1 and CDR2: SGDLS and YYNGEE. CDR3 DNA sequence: TGTGCCAGCAGTCCCTCCCCGGGGTACGAGCAGTACTTC. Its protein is CASSPSPGYEQYF.

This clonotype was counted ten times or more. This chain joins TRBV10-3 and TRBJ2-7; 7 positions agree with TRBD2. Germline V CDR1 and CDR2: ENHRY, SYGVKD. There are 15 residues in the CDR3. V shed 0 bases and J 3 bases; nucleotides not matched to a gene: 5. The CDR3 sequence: CAISESIRDYYEQYF. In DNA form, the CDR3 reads TGTGCCATCAGTGAGTCGATTCGGGACTACTACGAGCAGTACTTC.

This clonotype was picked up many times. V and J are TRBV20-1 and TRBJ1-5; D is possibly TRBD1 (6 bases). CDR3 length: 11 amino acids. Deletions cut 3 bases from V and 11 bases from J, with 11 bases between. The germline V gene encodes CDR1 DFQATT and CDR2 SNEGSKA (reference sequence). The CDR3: CSARGDKAQHF. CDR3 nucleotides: TGCAGTGCTAGGGGGGACAAAGCCCAGCATTTT.

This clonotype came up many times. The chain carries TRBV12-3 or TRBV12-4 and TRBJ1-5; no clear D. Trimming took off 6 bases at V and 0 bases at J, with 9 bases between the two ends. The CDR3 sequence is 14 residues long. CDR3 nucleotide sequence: TGTGCCAGCAGGTTGGGGTTTAGCAATCAGCCCCAGCATTTT. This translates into CASRLGFSNQPQHF.

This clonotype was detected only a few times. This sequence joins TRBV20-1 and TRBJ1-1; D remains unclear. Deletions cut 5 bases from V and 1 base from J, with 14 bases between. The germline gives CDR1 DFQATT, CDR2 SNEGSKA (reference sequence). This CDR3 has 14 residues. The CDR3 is CSADRRVPNTEAFF. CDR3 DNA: TGCAGTGCTGATCGACGGGTCCCGAACACTGAAGCTTTCTTT.

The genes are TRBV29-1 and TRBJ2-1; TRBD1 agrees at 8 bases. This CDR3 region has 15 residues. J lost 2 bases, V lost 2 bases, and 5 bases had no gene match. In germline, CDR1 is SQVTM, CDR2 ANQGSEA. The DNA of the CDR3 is TGCAGCGTTGAACCCCCGGACAGGGCCTACAATGAGCAGTTCTTC. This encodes CSVEPPDRAYNEQFF.

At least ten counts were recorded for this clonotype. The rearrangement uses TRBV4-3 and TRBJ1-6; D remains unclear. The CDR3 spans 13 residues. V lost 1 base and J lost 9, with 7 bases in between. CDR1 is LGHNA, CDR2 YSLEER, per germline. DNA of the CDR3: TGCGCCAGCAGCCAAGCTTTGGGTTCACCCCTCCACTTT. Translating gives CASSQALGSPLHF.

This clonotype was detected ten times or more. The CDR3: CASTTGGSYNEQFF. Written as DNA, the CDR3 is TGTGCCAGCACCACTGGGGGGTCCTACAATGAGCAGTTCTTC. This chain uses TRBV12-3 or TRBV12-4 with TRBJ2-1, with D possibly being TRBD2 (6 bases). V was trimmed by 7 bases and J by 1 base, leaving 11 bases between them. This CDR3 has 14 residues.

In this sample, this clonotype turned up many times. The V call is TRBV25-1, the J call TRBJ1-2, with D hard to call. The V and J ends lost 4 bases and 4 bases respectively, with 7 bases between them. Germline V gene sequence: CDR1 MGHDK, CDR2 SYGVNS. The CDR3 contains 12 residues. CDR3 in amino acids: CASSAISYGYTF. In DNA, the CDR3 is TGTGCCAGCAGTGCAATTAGCTATGGCTACACCTTC.

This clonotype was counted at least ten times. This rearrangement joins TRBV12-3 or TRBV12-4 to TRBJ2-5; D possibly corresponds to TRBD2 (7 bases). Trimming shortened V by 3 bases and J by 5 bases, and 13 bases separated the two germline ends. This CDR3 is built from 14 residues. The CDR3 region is CASSFGGARETQYF. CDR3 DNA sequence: TGTGCCAGCAGTTTTGGGGGGGCCCGGGAGACCCAGTACTTC.

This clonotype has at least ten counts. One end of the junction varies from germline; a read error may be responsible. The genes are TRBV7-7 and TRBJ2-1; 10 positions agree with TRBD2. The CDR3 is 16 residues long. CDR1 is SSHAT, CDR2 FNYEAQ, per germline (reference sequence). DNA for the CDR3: TGTGCTAGCAGCAAATCTAGCGGGAGCTCCTACAATGAGCAGTTCTTC. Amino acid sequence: CASSKSSGSSYNEQFF. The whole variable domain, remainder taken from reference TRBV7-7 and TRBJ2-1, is GAGVSQSPRYKVTKRGQDVTLRCDPISSHATLYWYQQALGQGPEFLTYFNYEAQPDKSGLPSDRFSAERPEGSISTLTIQRTEQRDSAMYRCASSKSSGSSYNEQFFGPGTRLTVL.

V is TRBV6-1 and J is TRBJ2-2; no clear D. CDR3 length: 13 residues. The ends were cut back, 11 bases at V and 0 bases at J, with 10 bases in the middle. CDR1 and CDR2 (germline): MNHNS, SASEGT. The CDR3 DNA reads TGTGCCGTGGAGACGACGAACACCGGGGAGCTGTTTTTT. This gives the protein CAVETTNTGELFF.

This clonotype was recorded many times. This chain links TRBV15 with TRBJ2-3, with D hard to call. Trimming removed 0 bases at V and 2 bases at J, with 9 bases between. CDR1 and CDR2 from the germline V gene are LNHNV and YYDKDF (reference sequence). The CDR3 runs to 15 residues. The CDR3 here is CATSRDFDHTDTQYF. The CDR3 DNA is TGTGCCACCAGCAGAGATTTTGACCACACAGATACGCAGTATTTT.

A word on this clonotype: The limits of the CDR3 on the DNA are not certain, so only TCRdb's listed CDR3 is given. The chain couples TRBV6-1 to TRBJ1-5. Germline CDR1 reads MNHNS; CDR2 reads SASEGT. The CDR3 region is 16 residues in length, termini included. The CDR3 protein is CASVPAVPDGNQPQHF.

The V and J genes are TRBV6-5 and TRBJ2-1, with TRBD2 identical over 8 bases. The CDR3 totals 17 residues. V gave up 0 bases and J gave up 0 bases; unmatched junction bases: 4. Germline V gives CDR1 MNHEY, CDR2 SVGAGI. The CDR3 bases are TGTGCCAGCAGTTACTCCAGCGGGAGAAGCTCCTACAATGAGCAGTTCTTC. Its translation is CASSYSSGRSSYNEQFF.

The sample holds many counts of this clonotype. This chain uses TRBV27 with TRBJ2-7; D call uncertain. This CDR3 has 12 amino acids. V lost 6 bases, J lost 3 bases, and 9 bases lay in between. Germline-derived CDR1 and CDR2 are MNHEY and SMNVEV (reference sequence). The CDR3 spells CASSPSGYEQYF. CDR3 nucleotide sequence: TGTGCCAGCAGCCCCTCGGGCTACGAGCAGTACTTC.

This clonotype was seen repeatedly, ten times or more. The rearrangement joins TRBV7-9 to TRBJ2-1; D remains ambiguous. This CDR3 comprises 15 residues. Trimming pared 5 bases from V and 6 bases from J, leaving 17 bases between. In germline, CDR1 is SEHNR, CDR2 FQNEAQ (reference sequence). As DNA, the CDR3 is TGTGCCAGCAGCGCGGAAAGAAAGAGGATCAATGAGCAGTTCTTC. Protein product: CASSAERKRINEQFF.

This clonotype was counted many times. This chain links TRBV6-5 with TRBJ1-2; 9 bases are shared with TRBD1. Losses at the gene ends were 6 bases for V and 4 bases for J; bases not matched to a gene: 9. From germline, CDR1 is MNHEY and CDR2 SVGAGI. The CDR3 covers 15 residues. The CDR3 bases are TGTGCCAGCAGCCTGGGACAGGGCTCCCGCTATGGCTACACCTTC. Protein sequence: CASSLGQGSRYGYTF.

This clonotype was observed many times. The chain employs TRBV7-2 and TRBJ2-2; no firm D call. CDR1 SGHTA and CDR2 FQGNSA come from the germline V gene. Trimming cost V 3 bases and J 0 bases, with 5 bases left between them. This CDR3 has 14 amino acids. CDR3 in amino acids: CASSFRPNTGELFF. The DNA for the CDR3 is TGTGCCAGCAGCTTTCGGCCGAACACCGGGGAGCTGTTTTTT. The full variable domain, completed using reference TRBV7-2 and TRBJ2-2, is GAGVSQSPSNKVTEKGKDVELRCDPISGHTALYWYRQSLGQGLEFLIYFQGNSAPDKSGLPSDRFSAERTGGSVSTLTIQRTQQEDSAVYLCASSFRPNTGELFFGEGSRLTVL.